A selection of T cell receptor beta chains follows, all from one sample in a study of radiation and T cells in renal cell carcinoma. Clones were sequenced by immunoSEQ multiplex PCR, and TCRdb holds only the in-frame ones, with some missing. Among about 5,600 clones listed, about 63% were seen once. The specimen comprised tumor tissue, sampled from a patient whose treatment was nephrectomy without radiotherapy. These receptors originate from a human donor with renal cell carcinoma. CDR3s include the opening cysteine and the closing phenylalanine or tryptophan. Each record gives: V gene, clone size, J gene, D gene, CDR3 length, CDR3 protein, CDR3 DNA. D genes are given only for firm matches. Clone sizes are given selectively: once, few, many, or a class where the clone is expanded.

>TRBV6-5|-|TRBJ2-2|-|15
CASSYRSGQTGELFF
TGTGCCAGCAGTTACAGGTCAGGGCAGACCGGGGAGCTGTTTTTT
>TRBV23-1|-|TRBJ2-7|-|12
CASSQDAHEQYF
TGCGCCAGCAGTCAAGACGCCCACGAGCAGTACTTC
>TRBV4-2|-|TRBJ1-1|-|13
CASSPGDMGEAFF
TGTGCCAGCAGCCCAGGGGATATGGGTGAAGCTTTCTTT
>TRBV7-2|-|TRBJ2-7|TRBD2|15
CASSEGLAGAYEQYF
TGTGCCAGCAGTGAGGGACTAGCGGGAGCCTACGAGCAGTACTTC
>TRBV25-1|-|TRBJ2-2|-|13
CASSEFGAGELFF
TGTGCCAGCAGTGAATTCGGGGCCGGGGAGCTGTTTTTT
>TRBV28|-|TRBJ1-5|-|13
CASSLTTDQPQHF
TGTGCCAGCAGTTTAACTACTGATCAGCCCCAGCATTTT
>TRBV5-1|-|TRBJ2-3|-|14
CASSSALEVDTQYF
TGCGCCAGCAGCTCAGCCCTCGAAGTGGATACGCAGTATTTT
>TRBV5-1|-|TRBJ2-1|-|15
CASSRGTQSYNEQFF
TGCGCCAGCAGCCGGGGGACCCAATCCTACAATGAGCAGTTCTTC
>TRBV6-1|-|TRBJ1-2|-|14
CASITGGPPGGYTF
TGTGCCAGCATCACGGGAGGGCCGCCCGGGGGCTACACCTTC
>TRBV5-1|-|TRBJ2-2|-|15
CASRGDFQKAGELFF
TGCGCCAGCAGGGGGGACTTTCAGAAGGCCGGGGAGCTGTTTTTT
>TRBV9|-|TRBJ2-2|-|14
CASSVQGYTGELFF
TGTGCCAGCAGCGTACAAGGGTACACCGGGGAGCTGTTTTTT
>TRBV6-5|-|TRBJ1-3|-|14
CASSYDVTRNTIYF
TGTGCCAGCAGTTACGACGTTACTAGAAACACCATATATTTT
>TRBV21-1|-|TRBJ2-2|-|19
CASSKRGPGTSGATGELFF
TGTGCCAGCAGCAAAAGGGGCCCCGGGACTAGCGGGGCCACCGGGGAGCTGTTTTTT
>TRBV7-2|few|TRBJ2-7|-|14
CASSSAGPGYEQYF
TGTGCCAGCAGCTCAGCGGGCCCGGGATACGAGCAGTACTTC
>TRBV13|-|TRBJ2-2|-|13
CASSFVPGGELFF
TGTGCCAGCAGCTTCGTCCCCGGCGGGGAGCTGTTTTTT
>TRBV7-2|-|TRBJ2-1|TRBD2|15
CASSLTGRGRTEQFF
TGTGCCAGCAGCTTAACGGGGCGGGGGAGGACTGAGCAGTTCTTC
>TRBV7-8|-|TRBJ1-1|TRBD1|15
CASSLRTGVDTEAFF
TGTGCCAGCAGCCTAAGGACAGGGGTGGACACTGAAGCTTTCTTT
>TRBV5-1|-|TRBJ2-1|-|15
CASSTGTISDNEQFF
TGCGCCAGCAGCACCGGGACAATCTCCGACAATGAGCAGTTCTTC
>TRBV7-9|-|TRBJ1-6|TRBD1|16
CASSPGAGQGDSPLHF
TGTGCCAGCAGCCCCGGGGCGGGACAGGGCGATTCACCCCTCCACTTT
>TRBV7-9|-|TRBJ2-7|-|12
CASRWQGYEQYF
TGTGCCAGCAGGTGGCAGGGCTACGAGCAGTACTTC
>TRBV30|-|TRBJ2-5|-|12
CAWRRGTETQYF
TGTGCCTGGAGGAGGGGAACAGAGACCCAGTACTTC
>TRBV6-4|-|TRBJ1-6|-|13
CASSDSWGSPLHF
TGTGCCAGCAGTGACTCGTGGGGGTCACCCCTCCACTTT
>TRBV29-1|hyperexpanded|TRBJ2-1|-|10
CSVDGGGQFF
TGCAGCGTTGACGGGGGTGGGCAGTTCTTC
>TRBV28|-|TRBJ1-1|-|14
CASSLLTGNTEAFF
TGTGCCAGCAGTTTATTAACGGGGAACACTGAAGCTTTCTTT
>TRBV9|-|TRBJ2-5|TRBD2|16
CASGSGTSGFQETQYF
TGTGCCAGCGGCTCCGGGACTAGCGGCTTCCAAGAGACCCAGTACTTC
>TRBV7-9|-|TRBJ2-5|TRBD2|15
CASSFLAGDDETQYF
TGTGCCAGCAGCTTTCTAGCGGGAGATGATGAGACCCAGTACTTC
>TRBV18|-|TRBJ1-2|-|13
CASSPPGNYGYTF
TGTGCCAGCTCACCCCCAGGGAACTATGGCTACACCTTC
>TRBV7-9|large|TRBJ2-1|TRBD2|16
CASSPRLAEYYNEQFF
TGTGCCAGCAGCCCACGACTAGCGGAGTATTACAATGAGCAGTTCTTC
>TRBV19|-|TRBJ2-1|TRBD1|15
CASRKLGQDFNEQFF
TGTGCCAGTAGGAAACTAGGACAGGACTTCAATGAGCAGTTCTTC
>TRBV9|few|TRBJ1-1|-|14
CASSVRGLNTEAFF
TGTGCCAGCAGCGTACGGGGATTGAACACTGAAGCTTTCTTT
>TRBV30|few|TRBJ1-2|TRBD1|15
CAWSPAGTGMSGYTF
TGTGCCTGGAGTCCCGCCGGGACAGGGATGAGTGGCTACACCTTC
>TRBV9|-|TRBJ2-5|TRBD1|16
CASSVAEGAVQETQYF
TGTGCCAGCAGCGTAGCTGAGGGGGCTGTACAAGAGACCCAGTACTTC
>TRBV28|-|TRBJ2-6|-|13
CATSPSGANVLTF
TGTGCCACCTCACCATCTGGGGCCAACGTCCTGACTTTC
>TRBV19|-|TRBJ1-1|-|16
CASSLPRGAMGTEAFF
TGTGCCAGTAGTCTCCCTCGAGGGGCAATGGGCACTGAAGCTTTCTTT
>TRBV19|-|TRBJ1-3|-|12
CASSAAGNTIYF
TGTGCCAGTAGCGCCGCCGGAAACACCATATATTTT
>TRBV18|-|TRBJ2-3|TRBD2|15
CASSSPGLDADTQYF
TGTGCCAGCTCAAGCCCGGGACTAGATGCAGATACGCAGTATTTT
>TRBV23-1|-|TRBJ1-4|-|20
CASSQKPLEGPDENDEKLFF
TGCGCCAGCAGTCAAAAACCTTTGGAGGGCCCGGACGAGAATGATGAAAAACTGTTTTTT
>TRBV27|-|TRBJ2-2|-|14
CASSLAEQTGELFF
TGTGCCAGCAGTTTAGCGGAACAGACCGGGGAGCTGTTTTTT